This TCR beta chain derives from a study of technical replicates of blood from a handful of donors. The V and J ends lost 6 bases and 5 bases respectively, with 19 bases between them. Germline values: CDR1 MNHEY, CDR2 SVGAGI. The CDR3 length is 15 residues. This clone was detected once. Clones were read by immunoSEQ multiplex PCR, and TCRdb kept only the in-frame ones, dropping some. The table includes about 14,000 clones, about 76% detected once. The sample was PBMCs. The sequence was obtained from a human donor in good health. This chain joins TRBV6-5 and TRBJ2-5; perhaps TRBD2 as D (6 bases). CDR3 residues: CASSLEGGGRETQYF. DNA of the CDR3: TGTGCCAGCAGCTTGGAGGGAGGCGGGCGGGAGACCCAGTACTTC.